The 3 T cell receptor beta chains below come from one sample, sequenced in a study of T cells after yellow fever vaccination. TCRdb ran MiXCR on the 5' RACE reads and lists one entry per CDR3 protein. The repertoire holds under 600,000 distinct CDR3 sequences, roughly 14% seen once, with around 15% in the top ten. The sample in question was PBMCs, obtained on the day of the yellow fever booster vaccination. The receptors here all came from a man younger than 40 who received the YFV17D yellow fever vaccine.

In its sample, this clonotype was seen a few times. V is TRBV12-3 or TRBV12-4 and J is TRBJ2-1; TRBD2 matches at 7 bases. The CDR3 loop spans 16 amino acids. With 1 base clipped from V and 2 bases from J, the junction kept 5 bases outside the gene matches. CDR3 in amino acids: CASSLDGRNPYNEQFF. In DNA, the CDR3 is TGTGCCAGCAGTTTAGACGGGAGGAATCCCTACAATGAGCAGTTCTTC.

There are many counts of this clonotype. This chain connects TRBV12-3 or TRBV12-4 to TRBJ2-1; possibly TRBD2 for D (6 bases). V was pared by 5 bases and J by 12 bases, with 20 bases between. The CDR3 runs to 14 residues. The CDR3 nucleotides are TGTGCCAGCAGTCGCGGGACGGCTGAAACAGGGCAGTTCTTC. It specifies CASSRGTAETGQFF.

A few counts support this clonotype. CDR3 DNA: TGTGCCAGCAGCGCAGGGACAGGCCAAAGGGTGTTTTTT. Its protein product is CASSAGTGQRVFF. The V gene is TRBV9, the J gene TRBJ1-4; TRBD1 aligns across 8 bases. Losses at the gene ends were 3 bases for V and 15 bases for J; bases not matched to a gene: 10. The germline V gene has CDR1 SGDLS and CDR2 YYNGEE. The CDR3 has 13 amino acids.